This TCR beta chain derives from a study of T cells in Graves' hyperthyroidism and ophthalmopathy (dated by TCRdb to the late 2010s). Background on the whole study: Peripheral blood was sampled at the time of initial diagnosis, prior to any treatment. To identify TCR V-J signatures that set the groups apart, the researchers used a discovery cohort of 100 patients, made up of under 45 with Graves' ophthalmopathy and approximately 57 with stable Graves' hyperthyroidism. Prospective prediction of ophthalmopathy was tested in an independent validation cohort of 18 to 20 hyperthyroidism patients and 17 patients who later progressed to ophthalmopathy. The 90 to 100 discovery patients were randomly split 7:3 into training and test sets. The study also compared thyroid tissue and blood T-cell repertoires from over 5 Graves' hyperthyroidism patients. Once sampling was done, hyperthyroidism patients were given methimazole at a starting dose of 30 mg daily, whereas ophthalmopathy patients were given high-dose intravenous methylprednisolone. The paper reports TCR Vbeta CDR3 sequencing of approximately 140 peripheral blood samples: 43 ophthalmopathy, fewer than 85 hyperthyroidism and around 17 progressor patients. Broad study findings and their caveats: Sample size was not statistically predetermined, and blinding of investigators to group allocation was not performed. Most expanded thyroid clonotypes (frequency above 0.001) were also detected in blood, suggesting blood repertoires may reflect thyroid immune responses. Ophthalmopathy was separated from stable hyperthyroidism by a 13 V-J signature model, with approximately 86% sensitivity and 81% to 82% specificity obtained in cross-validation and 80%/75% obtained in testing. In validation, the model predicted progression to ophthalmopathy a median of approximately 6.6 months before onset, with about 71% sensitivity and more than 72% specificity.

The TCR beta CDR3 regions were amplified from the RNA transcripts. The first round of RT-PCR for the TCR CDR3 was performed with the HTBI primer set and the Qiagen OneStep RT-PCR kit. The libraries were constructed in a second round of multiplex PCR and then size-selected and purified. Sequencing of the libraries was done on an Illumina HiSeq2000 using paired-end 100 bp reads. The authors' pipeline ran thus. SOAPnuke was used to process the raw data, with reads discarded if the reads contained adapters or uncalled bases, had a mean Phred below 15, or lacked an exact constant-primer or identifier match. COPE v1.2.5 was used to merge the high-quality paired reads, and each unique nucleotide sequence was defined as a clonotype. MiTCR v1.1 was used to align the clonotypes against IMGT TRBV, TRBD and TRBJ reference segments. Only V-J combinations with frequency above 0.0001, covering 99.2% of repertoires, were analysed. The TCS score was defined as F50 (clonal expansion) divided by E x V (chaos), with BLOSUM62-based TCRdist calculated between CDR3 peptides within each V-J. Welch's t-statistics and random forest reduced approximately 520 V-J features to 13, which were used in a naive Bayes classifier (R e1071). TCRdb reran the public reads through fastp at Q25 and MiXCR, keeping productive beta chains. When rows share a CDR3 protein, they turn into one entry using the most common DNA and genes. V and J calls and clone size were set by TCRdb, not the authors. For this sample the table gives some 140,000 distinct CDR3 sequences, of which approximately 20% were detected only once. The ten largest clones capture over 60% of the sample.

Hyperthyroidism patients were aged 18 to 65 years and newly diagnosed, with disease duration of less than 2 months. Patients with uncontrolled infections, other autoimmune diseases, pregnancy or lactation were excluded. Clinical symptoms, serum thyroxine and TRAb, thyroid ultrasound, and orbital computed tomography formed the basis for the diagnoses. Blood from progressor patients was collected at the time of first diagnosis with hyperthyroidism, before any ophthalmopathy symptoms had appeared. PBMCs were separated from under 12 ml of fresh peripheral blood using Ficoll-Paque density gradient centrifugation. Progressor patients were initially diagnosed with Graves' hyperthyroidism and developed ophthalmopathy during follow-up. Trizol reagent was used to extract total RNA, and RNA quality was then checked on an Agilent 2100 Bioanalyzer. V and J are trimmed by 0 bases and 7 bases, and the gene matches miss 3 bases of the junction. From cysteine to phenylalanine, the CDR3 is 13 amino acids long. The entry retains the CDR3 DNA only, 39 bases that are in frame from base 1. The germline V gene (reference sequence) sets CDR1 to DFQATT and CDR2 to SNEGSKA.

This clonotype was seen repeatedly, ten times or more. Its antigen specificity is not known. Base qualities are not recorded, but no much larger clone differs from it by a single base. Sequences were obtained from blood. The clonotype originates from a woman aged 45-65 years with Graves' hyperthyroidism that later progressed to Graves' ophthalmopathy. The chain employs TRBV20-1 and TRBJ1-2, and 9 bases in between align with TRBD1. The CDR3 reads as follows: CSAREQGALGYTF. In nucleotide form, the sequence is TGCAGTGCTAGAGAACAGGGGGCGCTTGGCTACACCTTC.